This T cell receptor (beta chain) was identified during a study of patients and donors after allogeneic stem cell transplantation (TCRdb year 2020). In its sample, this clonotype was seen a few times. Its antigen is currently not known. No base-level quality is on record; no much larger clone is a single base apart. Libraries were built with RT-PCR. The data were produced on a NextSeq 550. In-frame beta chains were kept once TCRdb had trimmed the public reads at Q25 with fastp and called clones with MiXCR. Identical CDR3 proteins give one entry, which carries the most common genes and DNA. Across this sample there are about a million distinct CDR3 sequences, with 18% seen only once. The ten largest account for 5.5% to 6.5% of the sample. The CDR3 contains 15 residues, cysteine and phenylalanine counted. Only CDR3 DNA remains: 45 bases, in frame from the first base. Compared with germline, V lacks 4 bases and J lacks 8 bases; bases without a gene match: 10. CDR1 and CDR2 were assigned from the germline V gene as SGDLS and YYNGEE.

The sequence joins TRBV9 to TRBJ2-1; 9 bases in the junction line up with TRBD1. This receptor was obtained from a human donor who was either an allogeneic HSCT recipient or a stem cell or donor lymphocyte infusion donor (not recorded which). It is not recorded whose cells these are; they may come from a transplant donor. The sequenced sample was blood, either unsorted or a sorted T cell fraction (not recorded which). This receptor has the CDR3 CASSIRTGEVDEQFF. The bases read TGTGCCAGCAGCATCCGGACAGGGGAGGTCGATGAGCAGTTCTTC.